This section outlines one T cell receptor beta chain sequence together with its context. Its cognate antigen has yet to be identified. No much larger clonotype is one base removed from it; base qualities were not supplied. These data belong to a study of OX40 agonist ivuxolimab in advanced cancers. Background for the entire study: Ivuxolimab was a fully human IgG2 agonistic monoclonal antibody targeting the costimulatory receptor OX40 (CD134). Prior anti-PD-1, anti-PD-L1 or anti-CTLA-4 therapy was permitted, and checkpoint inhibitors had been received by about 37% of dose-escalation patients. Intravenous ivuxolimab was administered to patients every 2 weeks at six dose levels: 0.01, 0.1, 0.3, 1.5, 3 and 10 mg/kg. In the dose-escalation cohort, approximately 82% of patients were male, and the mean age was approximately 64 years, with a range of roughly 20 to 85. The paper covers the monotherapy dose-escalation part of the phase I ivuxolimab trial, which included N ≈ 50 patients. Partial responses occurred in three dose-escalation patients: two with cutaneous melanoma and one with hepatocellular carcinoma. Peripheral TCRbeta sequencing was intended to test whether TCR sequence diversity was altered and clonal T-cell expansion was caused by ivuxolimab. Of the approximately 54 patients in dose escalation, some 20 had hepatocellular carcinoma, approximately 15 had melanoma, 9 had renal cell carcinoma and 9 had head and neck cancer.

CDR1 and CDR2 (SGHNT, YYREEE) derive from the germline V gene (reference sequence). V is pruned by 4 bases and J by 10 bases, leaving 17 bases of the junction without a gene match. From its cysteine to its phenylalanine, the CDR3 spans 16 amino acids. The only DNA kept is the CDR3, 48 bases in frame from the first base. Patients with autoimmune disease history or receiving systemic immunosuppression were excluded from the trial. Peripheral blood for TCR sequencing was collected from all dose cohorts at baseline, on cycle 4 day 1, and on cycle 7 day 1. Samples were obtained from an open-label, multicenter, first-in-human phase I dose-escalation trial of ivuxolimab. Adults with locally advanced or metastatic head and neck squamous cell, hepatocellular, melanoma or renal cell carcinoma were enrolled in the trial. Before TCR sequencing, CD4+ T cells and CD8+ T cells from peripheral blood were sorted into separate populations.

The full study reports these points: In the 0.1-3.0 mg/kg groups, partial responders were among the patients with the lowest normalized peripheral clonal expansion, particularly in CD8+ T cells. At doses of 0.1 to 3.0 mg/kg, clonal expansion of both CD4+ and CD8+ T cells in blood was seen between baseline and week 6. Low levels of normalized T-cell clonal expansion were also seen in some nonresponding patients. On average, CD8+ T cells showed more expanded clones than CD4+ T cells after ivuxolimab. The antigen specificity of the clonally expanded peripheral T cells was not determined.

For sequencing of the TCRbeta CDR3 region, genomic DNA was extracted from the sorted cells. The immunoSEQ Assay was used to sequence the TCRbeta CDR3 regions. In its TCRdb copy, this immuneACCESS table keeps in-frame sequences only and misses some clones. Where compared with another copy, unresolved V genes explain less than half of these, and the others have no known cause. The sample data list roughly 69,000 clones, and about nine tenths of these were observed just once. The ten most abundant clones make up 4% to 5% of the sample. This TCR came from an adult with an advanced solid tumor such as melanoma, head and neck, liver or kidney cancer. Recombination joined TRBV5-4 with TRBJ2-1, and 7 junction bases match TRBD1. This material consisted of CD4+ or CD8+ T cells sorted from blood, taken in a trial of the OX40 agonist ivuxolimab. CDR3 reads: CASSTRQGSGSAEQFF. The DNA sequence is given as TGTGCCAGCAGCACCAGACAGGGAAGCGGTAGCGCCGAGCAGTTCTTC.